This TCR beta chain derives from a study of T cell repertoires in cytomegalovirus infection. A remark on this clonotype: Its antigen is unidentified.

The V gene's germline CDR1 is SGHRS and CDR2 YFSETQ. V was cut by 5 bases and J by 2 bases, with 7 bases left in between. The CDR3 runs to 12 residues. Each CDR3 protein gets one entry after TCRdb re-called the reads with MiXCR. The profile covers 250,000 to 300,000 distinct CDR3 sequences, with less than 25% appearing a single time and approximately 19% taken by the ten largest. The chain links TRBV5-1 to TRBJ2-5; no clear D. The clonotype was recovered from a human donor in good health (CMV status not recorded). Some clones in this sample may be carry-over from other donors' samples. Sample: cultured PBMCs, taken from culture after CMV antigen stimulation. DNA of the CDR3: TGCGCCAGCAGATCTCAACAAGAGACCCAGTACTTC. As protein: CASRSQQETQYF.